This TCR beta chain stems from a study of shared clonotypes between healthy human individuals. At the level of the study: The donors, two women and a few men, were aged 18 to 49. Three CD4 naive, three CD4 memory, two CD8 naive and one CD8 memory plate were used per donor.

It was at deep level that the assay was run. An even split of each subset's genomic DNA across several immunoSEQ plates was performed. The assay was immunoSEQ multiplex PCR, and TCRdb's table has in-frame clones only and misses some. The sample includes roughly 2.5 million clones, roughly 92% of them seen just once. Germline V lookup: CDR1 LNHDA, CDR2 SQIVND (reference sequence). CDR3 length: 15 amino acids. With V trimmed by 6 bases and J by 4 bases, 7 bases remained unmatched. The chain recombines TRBV19 with TRBJ2-2; 8 bases match TRBD1. The sample comprised naive CD4+ T cells sorted from blood. Subset here: CD45RA+ positively selected. This clonotype was sampled from a man younger than 30 in good health. CDR3 protein: CASRRTGRVTGELFF. In nucleotides, the CDR3 is TGTGCCAGTAGGAGGACAGGGCGAGTCACCGGGGAGCTGTTTTTT.